Described below is a single T cell receptor beta chain sequence and its context. In its sample, this clone was seen a few times. No antigen is known for it. No base quality information exists; no much larger clone differs at one position. These data originate in a study of identifying expanded T cells in peripheral blood (dated by TCRdb to the late 2010s). Concerning the study at large: Technical replicates were generated by sequencing separate aliquots of the same genomic DNA pool, and four replicates were compared pairwise.

Summary of the overall study and its limitations: Both the number of clones called differentially abundant and the false-positive rate were significantly reduced by the beta-binomial model across all healthy-donor time intervals. Across all healthy donors, variance in clone template counts between approximately 2-week samples was found to increase significantly with total template count. About 1.3 differentially abundant clones were flagged by the binomial model between technical replicates, whereas about 16 and 19 were flagged over roughly two weeks and four weeks, respectively. The authors expected biological variance in healthy repertoires might increase further over much longer intervals such as months to years.

TCRbeta CDR3 regions were profiled by bias-controlled multiplex PCR amplification of genomic DNA with the immunoSEQ Assay. As for the authors' bioinformatics: To quantify the absolute abundance of each unique TCRbeta CDR3 region, the sequences were collapsed and filtered. Two models were used to test differential abundance: a binomial model (Fisher-equivalent) and a beta-binomial model that adds time-dependent variance fitted from healthy donors. Clones with fewer than 5 combined templates were excluded, and clones with Benjamini-Hochberg FDR below 0.01 were called differentially abundant. Using the form v = (b*log(k)+a)^2, the beta-binomial variance was modeled as a function of the total template count across the two samples. Here the immuneACCESS table is served through TCRdb, limited to in-frame sequences with V and J called. Missing clones are a known gap in these copies; in checked studies unresolved V genes cover under half, and the rest lacks a known reason. Clone size and the V and J calls come from that table; the DNA yielded D and trimming. The sample includes some 95,000 clones, with approximately 83% observed a single time. The ten largest clones add up to roughly 5.3% of the sample.

No immune events such as infections were documented for the healthy donors during the collection period. Healthy-donor blood repertoires served as a training cohort to calibrate time-dependent variance in a beta-binomial model of T-cell clone differential abundance. The training cohort included 10 or so healthy donors, of whom 3 were female and 7 were male. An age range of about 29 to 70 years, with an average of approximately 43 years, was recorded for the donors. Whole blood, obtained from a commercial supplier, was collected from each healthy donor at three time points spaced around 13 days apart. For immunosequencing, genomic DNA was extracted from unsorted whole blood. Inclusive of the bounding cysteine and phenylalanine, the CDR3 is 15 residues long. The sequence is cut down to CDR3 DNA, 45 bases in frame from base 1. Trimming takes 4 bases off V and 6 bases off J; junction bases not matched to a gene: 11. Reading the germline V gene gives CDR1 SGDLS and CDR2 YYNGEE.

This sequence uses TRBV9 and TRBJ1-2, with TRBD1 matching 8 junction bases. The origin of this receptor is a person aged 18 to 75 in good health. The specimen sequenced was blood. CDR3 reads: CASSLSPGGGDGYTF. The nucleotide sequence is given as TGTGCCAGCAGCTTATCCCCAGGGGGCGGAGATGGCTACACCTTC.